This TCR beta chain is drawn from a study of T-cell memory formation after mild COVID-19. Study details: TCR clusters mostly belonged to single donors.

This clonotype came up many times. TCRdb itself ran the 5' RACE reads through MiXCR, one entry per CDR3 protein. The sample holds around 320,000 distinct CDR3 sequences, roughly an eighth seen once. This CDR3 comprises 15 residues. Trimming pared 3 bases from V and 6 bases from J, leaving 17 bases between. The germline gives CDR1 MNHNY, CDR2 SVGAGI (reference sequence). Sequenced material: PBMCs or a T cell subset sorted from them (not recorded which). The receptor was derived from a man younger than 35 who had mild COVID-19 (a few samples of this study predate the infection). Cell type and time point are not known. J is TRBJ1-2 and V is TRBV6-6; D perhaps matches TRBD1 (6 bases). CDR3: CASSYLYRELDGYTF. The CDR3 coding sequence is TGTGCCAGCAGTTATCTGTACAGGGAATTGGATGGCTACACCTTC.